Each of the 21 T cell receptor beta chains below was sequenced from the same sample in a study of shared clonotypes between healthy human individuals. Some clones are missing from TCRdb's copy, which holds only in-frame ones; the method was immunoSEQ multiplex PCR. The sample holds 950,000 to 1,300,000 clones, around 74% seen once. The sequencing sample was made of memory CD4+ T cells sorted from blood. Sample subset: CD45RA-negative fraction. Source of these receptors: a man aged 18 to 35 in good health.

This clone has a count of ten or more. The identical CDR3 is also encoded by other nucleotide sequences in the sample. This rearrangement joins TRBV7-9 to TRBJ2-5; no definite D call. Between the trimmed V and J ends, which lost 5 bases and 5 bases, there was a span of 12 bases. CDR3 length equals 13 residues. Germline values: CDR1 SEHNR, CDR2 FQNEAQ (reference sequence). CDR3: CASSPPRRETQYF. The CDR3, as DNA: TGTGCCAGCAGCCCCCCCCGTAGGGAGACCCAGTACTTC.

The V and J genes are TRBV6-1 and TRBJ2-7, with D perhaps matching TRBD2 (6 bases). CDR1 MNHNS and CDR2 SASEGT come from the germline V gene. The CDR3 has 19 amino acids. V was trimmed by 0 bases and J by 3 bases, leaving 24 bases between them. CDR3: CASSEALRGLRETFYEQYF. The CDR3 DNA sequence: TGTGCCAGCAGTGAAGCGCTTCGGGGGTTGCGGGAAACATTCTACGAGCAGTACTTC.

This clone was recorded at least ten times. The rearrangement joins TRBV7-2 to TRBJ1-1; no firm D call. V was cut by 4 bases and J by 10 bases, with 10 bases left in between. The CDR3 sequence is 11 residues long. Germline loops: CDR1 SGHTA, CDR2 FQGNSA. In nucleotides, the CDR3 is TGTGCCAGCAGCTCTAGCGGGGTAGCTTTCTTT. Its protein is CASSSSGVAFF.

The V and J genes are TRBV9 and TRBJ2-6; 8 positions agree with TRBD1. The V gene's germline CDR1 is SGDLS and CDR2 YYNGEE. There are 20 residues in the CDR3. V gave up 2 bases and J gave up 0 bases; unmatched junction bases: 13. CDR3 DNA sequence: TGTGCCAGCAGCGTGCGGGACAGGACTAAAAAAGGCTCTGGGGCCAACGTCCTGACTTTC. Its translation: CASSVRDRTKKGSGANVLTF. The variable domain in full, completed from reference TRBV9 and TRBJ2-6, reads DSGVTQTPKHLITATGQRVTLRCSPRSGDLSVYWYQQSLDQGLQFLIQYYNGEERAKGNILERFSAQQFPDLHSELNLSSLELGDSALYFCASSVRDRTKKGSGANVLTFGAGSRLTVL.

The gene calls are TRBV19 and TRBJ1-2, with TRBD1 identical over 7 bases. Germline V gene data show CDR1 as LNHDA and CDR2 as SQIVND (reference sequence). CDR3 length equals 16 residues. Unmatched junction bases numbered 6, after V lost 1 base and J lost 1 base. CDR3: CASSIGPTGNNYGYTF. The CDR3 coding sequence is TGTGCCAGTAGTATAGGCCCGACAGGGAATAACTATGGCTACACCTTC.

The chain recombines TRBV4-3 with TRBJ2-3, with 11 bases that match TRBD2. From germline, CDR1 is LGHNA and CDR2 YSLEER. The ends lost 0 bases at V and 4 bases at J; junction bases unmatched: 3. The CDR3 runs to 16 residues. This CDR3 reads CASSQDIAGGPDTQYF. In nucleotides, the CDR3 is TGCGCCAGCAGCCAAGATATAGCGGGAGGGCCAGATACGCAGTATTTT.

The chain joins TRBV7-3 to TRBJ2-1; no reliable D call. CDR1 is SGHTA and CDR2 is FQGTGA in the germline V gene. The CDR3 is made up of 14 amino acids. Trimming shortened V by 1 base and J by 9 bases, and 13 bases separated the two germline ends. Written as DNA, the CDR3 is TGTGCCAGCAGCTTAATCGGGTTCTCTGGTGAGCAGTTCTTC. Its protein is CASSLIGFSGEQFF.

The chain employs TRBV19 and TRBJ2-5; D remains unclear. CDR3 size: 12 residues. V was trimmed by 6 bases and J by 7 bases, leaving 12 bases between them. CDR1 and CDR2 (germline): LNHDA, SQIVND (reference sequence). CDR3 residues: CASSTNSGTQYF. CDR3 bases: TGTGCCAGTAGCACCAATAGTGGGACCCAGTACTTC. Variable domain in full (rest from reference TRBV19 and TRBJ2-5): DGGITQSPKYLFRKEGQNVTLSCEQNLNHDAMYWYRQDPGQGLRLIYYSQIVNDFQKGDIAEGYSVSREKKESFPLTVTSAQKNPTAFYLCASSTNSGTQYFGPGTRLLVL.

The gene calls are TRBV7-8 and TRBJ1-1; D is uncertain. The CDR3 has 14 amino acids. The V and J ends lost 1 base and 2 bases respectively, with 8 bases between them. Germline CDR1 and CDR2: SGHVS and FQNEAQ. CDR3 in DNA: TGTGCCAGCAGCTTAGGGGAGAAAAACACTGAAGCTTTCTTT. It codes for CASSLGEKNTEAFF.

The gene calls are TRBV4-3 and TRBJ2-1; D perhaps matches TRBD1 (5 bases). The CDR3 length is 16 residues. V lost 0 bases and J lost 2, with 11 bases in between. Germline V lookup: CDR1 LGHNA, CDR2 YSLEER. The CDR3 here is CASSQDHRPPYNEQFF. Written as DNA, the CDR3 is TGCGCCAGCAGCCAAGATCACAGGCCCCCCTACAATGAGCAGTTCTTC.

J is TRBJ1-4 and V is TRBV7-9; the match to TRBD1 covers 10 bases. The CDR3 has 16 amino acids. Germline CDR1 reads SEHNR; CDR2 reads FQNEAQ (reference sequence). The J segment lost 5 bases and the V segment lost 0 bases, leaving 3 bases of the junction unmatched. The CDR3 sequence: CASSLAGTGVNEKLFF. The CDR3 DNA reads TGTGCCAGCAGCTTAGCTGGGACAGGGGTAAATGAAAAACTGTTTTTT.

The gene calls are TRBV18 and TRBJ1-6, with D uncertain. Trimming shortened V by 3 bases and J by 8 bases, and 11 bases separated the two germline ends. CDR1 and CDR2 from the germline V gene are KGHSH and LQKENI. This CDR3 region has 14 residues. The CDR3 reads CASSPQNADSPLHF. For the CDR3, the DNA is TGTGCCAGCTCACCCCAAAATGCTGATTCACCCCTCCACTTT.

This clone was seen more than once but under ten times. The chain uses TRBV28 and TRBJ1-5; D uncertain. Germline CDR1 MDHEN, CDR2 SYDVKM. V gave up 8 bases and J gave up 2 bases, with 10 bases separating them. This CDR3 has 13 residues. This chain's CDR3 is CASVALGNQPQHF. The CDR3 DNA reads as TGTGCCAGCGTGGCCTTGGGCAATCAGCCCCAGCATTTT.

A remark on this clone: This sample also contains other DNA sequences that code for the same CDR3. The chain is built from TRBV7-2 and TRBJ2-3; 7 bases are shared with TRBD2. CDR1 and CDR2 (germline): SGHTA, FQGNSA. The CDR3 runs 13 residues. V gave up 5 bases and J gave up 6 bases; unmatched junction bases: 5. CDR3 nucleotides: TGTGCCAGCAGCCCCGGGCGGGGGGATACGCAGTATTTT. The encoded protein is CASSPGRGDTQYF. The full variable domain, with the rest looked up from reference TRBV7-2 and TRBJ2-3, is GAGVSQSPSNKVTEKGKDVELRCDPISGHTALYWYRQSLGQGLEFLIYFQGNSAPDKSGLPSDRFSAERTGGSVSTLTIQRTQQEDSAVYLCASSPGRGDTQYFGPGTRLTVL.

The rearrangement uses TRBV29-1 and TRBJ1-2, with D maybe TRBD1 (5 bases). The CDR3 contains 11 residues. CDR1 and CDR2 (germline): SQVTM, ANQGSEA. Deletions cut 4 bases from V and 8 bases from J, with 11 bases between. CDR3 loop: CSVGQSGGYTF. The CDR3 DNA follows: TGCAGCGTTGGACAGTCGGGGGGCTACACCTTC.

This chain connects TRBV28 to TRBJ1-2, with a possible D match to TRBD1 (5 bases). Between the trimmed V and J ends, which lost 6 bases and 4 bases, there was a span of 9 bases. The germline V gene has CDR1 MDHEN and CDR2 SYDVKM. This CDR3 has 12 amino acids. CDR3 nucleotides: TGTGCCAGCAGGACAGAACTCTATGGCTACACCTTC. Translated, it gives CASRTELYGYTF.

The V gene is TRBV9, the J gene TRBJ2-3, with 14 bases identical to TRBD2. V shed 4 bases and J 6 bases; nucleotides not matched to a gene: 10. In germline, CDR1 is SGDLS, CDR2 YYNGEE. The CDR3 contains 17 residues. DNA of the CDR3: TGTGCCAGCAGCACCGGGACTAGCGGGGGCCTTGGGGATACGCAGTATTTT. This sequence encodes CASSTGTSGGLGDTQYF. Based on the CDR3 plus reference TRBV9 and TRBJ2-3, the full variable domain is DSGVTQTPKHLITATGQRVTLRCSPRSGDLSVYWYQQSLDQGLQFLIQYYNGEERAKGNILERFSAQQFPDLHSELNLSSLELGDSALYFCASSTGTSGGLGDTQYFGPGTRLTVL.

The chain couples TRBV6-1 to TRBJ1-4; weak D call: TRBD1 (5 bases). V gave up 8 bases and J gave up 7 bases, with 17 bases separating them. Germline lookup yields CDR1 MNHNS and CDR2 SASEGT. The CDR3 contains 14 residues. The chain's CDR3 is CASLDSLGGEKLFF. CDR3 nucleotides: TGTGCCAGCCTCGACAGTTTAGGAGGTGAAAAACTGTTTTTT.

This chain's CDR3 is CASAKNSATNEKLFF. In nucleotides, the CDR3 is TGTGCCAGCGCAAAGAACAGTGCAACTAATGAAAAACTGTTTTTT. The V gene is TRBV19, the J gene TRBJ1-4; D not certain. Germline assignment: CDR1 LNHDA and CDR2 SQIVND (reference sequence). This CDR3 contains 15 residues. Trimming stripped 9 bases from V and 0 bases from J, with 14 bases between.

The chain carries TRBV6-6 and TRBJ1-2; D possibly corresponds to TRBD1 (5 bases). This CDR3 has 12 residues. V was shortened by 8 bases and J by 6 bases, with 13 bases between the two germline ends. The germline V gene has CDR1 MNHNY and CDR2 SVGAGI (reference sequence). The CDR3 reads CASREPGDGYTF. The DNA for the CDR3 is TGTGCCAGCCGAGAGCCGGGGGATGGCTACACCTTC.

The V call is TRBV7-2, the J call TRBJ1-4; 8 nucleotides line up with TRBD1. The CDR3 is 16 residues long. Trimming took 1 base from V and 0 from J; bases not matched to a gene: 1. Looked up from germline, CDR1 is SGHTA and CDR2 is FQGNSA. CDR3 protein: CASSLGTGSTNEKLFF. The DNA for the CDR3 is TGTGCCAGCAGCTTAGGGACAGGGTCAACTAATGAAAAACTGTTTTTT.